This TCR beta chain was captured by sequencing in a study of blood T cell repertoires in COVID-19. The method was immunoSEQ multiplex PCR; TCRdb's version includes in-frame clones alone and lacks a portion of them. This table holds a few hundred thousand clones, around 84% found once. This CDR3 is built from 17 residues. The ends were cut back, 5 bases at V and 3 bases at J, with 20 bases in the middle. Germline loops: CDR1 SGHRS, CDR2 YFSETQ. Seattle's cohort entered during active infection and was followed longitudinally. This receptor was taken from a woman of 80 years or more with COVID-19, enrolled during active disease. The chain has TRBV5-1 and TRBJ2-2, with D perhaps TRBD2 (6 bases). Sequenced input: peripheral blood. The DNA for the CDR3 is TGCGCCAGCAGGGGACTCACGTTCAGTCGGGACACCGGGGAGCTGTTTTTT. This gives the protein CASRGLTFSRDTGELFF. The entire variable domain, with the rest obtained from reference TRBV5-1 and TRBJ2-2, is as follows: KAGVTQTPRYLIKTRGQQVTLSCSPISGHRSVSWYQQTPGQGLQFLFEYFSETQRNKGNFPGRFSGRQFSNSRSEMNVSTLELGDSALYLCASRGLTFSRDTGELFFGEGSRLTVL.